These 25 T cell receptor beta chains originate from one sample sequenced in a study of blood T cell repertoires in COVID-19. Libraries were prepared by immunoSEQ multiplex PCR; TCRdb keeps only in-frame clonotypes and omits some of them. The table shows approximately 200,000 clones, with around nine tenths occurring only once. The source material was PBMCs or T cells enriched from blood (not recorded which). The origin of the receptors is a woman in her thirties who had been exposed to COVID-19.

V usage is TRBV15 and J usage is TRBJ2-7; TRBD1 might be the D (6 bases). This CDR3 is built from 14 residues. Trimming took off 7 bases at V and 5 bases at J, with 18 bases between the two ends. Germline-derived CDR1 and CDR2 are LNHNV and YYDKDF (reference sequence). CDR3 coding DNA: TGTGCCACCACCACCCCCCAGGGGCGGCACGAGCAGTACTTC. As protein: CATTTPQGRHEQYF.

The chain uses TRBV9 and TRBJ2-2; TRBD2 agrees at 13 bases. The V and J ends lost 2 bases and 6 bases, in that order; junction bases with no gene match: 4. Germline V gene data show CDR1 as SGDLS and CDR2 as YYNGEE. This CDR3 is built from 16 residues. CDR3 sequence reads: CASSVTSGGAPGELFF. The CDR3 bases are TGTGCCAGCAGCGTTACTAGCGGGGGGGCTCCCGGGGAGCTGTTTTTT.

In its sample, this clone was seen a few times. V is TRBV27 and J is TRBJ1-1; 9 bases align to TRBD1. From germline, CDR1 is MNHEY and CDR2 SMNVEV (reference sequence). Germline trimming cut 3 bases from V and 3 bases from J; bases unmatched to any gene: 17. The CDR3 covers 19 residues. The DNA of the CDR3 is TGTGCCAGCAGTTTCCAGGCCCCCAGGACAGGGGAGGAGGACACTGAAGCTTTCTTT. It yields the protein CASSFQAPRTGEEDTEAFF.

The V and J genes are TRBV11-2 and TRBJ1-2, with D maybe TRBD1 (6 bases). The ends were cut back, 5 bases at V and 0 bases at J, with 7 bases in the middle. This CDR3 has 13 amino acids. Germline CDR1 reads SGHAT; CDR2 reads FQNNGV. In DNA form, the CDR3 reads TGTGCCAGCAGCCCAGGGGCTAACTATGGCTACACCTTC. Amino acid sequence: CASSPGANYGYTF.

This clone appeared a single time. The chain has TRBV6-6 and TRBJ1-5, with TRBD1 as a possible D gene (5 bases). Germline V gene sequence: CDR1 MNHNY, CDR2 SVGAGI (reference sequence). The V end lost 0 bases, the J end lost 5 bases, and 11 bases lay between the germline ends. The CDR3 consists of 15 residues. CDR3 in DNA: TGTGCCAGCAGTTACTCGGCGGCGGGGGATCAGCCCCAGCATTTT. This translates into CASSYSAAGDQPQHF.

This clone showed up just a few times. The CDR3 reads CASSPSPGATNSGNTIYF. The CDR3 DNA follows: TGTGCCAGCAGTCCCTCCCCTGGGGCCACCAACTCTGGAAACACCATATATTTT. The gene calls are TRBV6-6 and TRBJ1-3, with a possible D match to TRBD1 (5 bases). Trimming took off 5 bases at V and 0 bases at J, with 20 bases between the two ends. Germline values: CDR1 MNHNY, CDR2 SVGAGI (reference sequence). CDR3 length: 18 amino acids.

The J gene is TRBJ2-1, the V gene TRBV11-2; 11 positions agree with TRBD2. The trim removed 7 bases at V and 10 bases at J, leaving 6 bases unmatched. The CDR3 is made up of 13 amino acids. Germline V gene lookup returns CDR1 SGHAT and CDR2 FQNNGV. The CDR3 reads CASILAGGREQFF. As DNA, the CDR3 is TGTGCCAGCATCCTAGCGGGGGGACGGGAGCAGTTCTTC.

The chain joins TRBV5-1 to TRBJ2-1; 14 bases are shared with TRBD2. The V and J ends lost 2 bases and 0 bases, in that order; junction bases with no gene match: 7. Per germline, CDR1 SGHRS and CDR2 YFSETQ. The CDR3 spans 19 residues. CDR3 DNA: TGCGCCAGCAGCTTATGGACTAGCGGGGGGCCGGGCTCCTACAATGAGCAGTTCTTC. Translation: CASSLWTSGGPGSYNEQFF.

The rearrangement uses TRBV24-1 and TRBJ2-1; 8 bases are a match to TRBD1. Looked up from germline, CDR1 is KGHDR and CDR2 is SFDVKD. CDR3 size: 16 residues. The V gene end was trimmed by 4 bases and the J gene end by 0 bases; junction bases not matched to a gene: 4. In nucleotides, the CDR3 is TGTGCCACCAGTGACCCTACAGGGGGCTCCTACAATGAGCAGTTCTTC. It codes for CATSDPTGGSYNEQFF.

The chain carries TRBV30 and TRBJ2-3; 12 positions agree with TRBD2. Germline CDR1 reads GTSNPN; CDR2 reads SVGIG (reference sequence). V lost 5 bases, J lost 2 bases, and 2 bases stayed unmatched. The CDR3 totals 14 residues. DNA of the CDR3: TGTGCCTGGGCTAGCGGGGGGGCCACAGATACGCAGTATTTT. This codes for CAWASGGATDTQYF.

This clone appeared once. CDR3 DNA: TGTGCCAGCAGCTTACATGACTTTGCGGGGCTGGGGGAGCAGTACTTC. This encodes CASSLHDFAGLGEQYF. The genes are TRBV13 and TRBJ2-7, with D tentatively TRBD2 (6 bases). Germline CDR1 PRHDT, CDR2 FYEKMQ (reference sequence). The CDR3 is made up of 16 amino acids. Trimming pared 2 bases from V and 7 bases from J, leaving 21 bases between.

The CDR3 DNA reads as TGTGCCAGCAGTTGGGCGGGAAAGAACACCGGGGAGCTGTTTTTT. This encodes CASSWAGKNTGELFF. V gene TRBV27 combines with J gene TRBJ2-2, with TRBD2 as a possible D gene (6 bases). This CDR3 region has 15 residues. The V gene's germline CDR1 is MNHEY and CDR2 SMNVEV (reference sequence). Trimming left V 4 bases short and J 1 base short, with 10 bases between.

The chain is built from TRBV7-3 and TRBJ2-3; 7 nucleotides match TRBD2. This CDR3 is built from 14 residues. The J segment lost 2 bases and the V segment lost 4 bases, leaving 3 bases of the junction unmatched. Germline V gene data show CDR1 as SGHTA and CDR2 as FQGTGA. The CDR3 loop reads CASSSAGLTDTQYF. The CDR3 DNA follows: TGTGCCAGCAGCTCAGCGGGGCTCACAGATACGCAGTATTTT.

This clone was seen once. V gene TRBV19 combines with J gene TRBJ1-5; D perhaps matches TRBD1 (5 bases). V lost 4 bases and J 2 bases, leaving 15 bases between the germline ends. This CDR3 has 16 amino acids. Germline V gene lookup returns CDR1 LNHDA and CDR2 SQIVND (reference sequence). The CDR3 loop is CASSKARQWGNQPQHF. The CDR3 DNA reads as TGTGCCAGTAGTAAGGCAAGACAGTGGGGCAATCAGCCCCAGCATTTT.

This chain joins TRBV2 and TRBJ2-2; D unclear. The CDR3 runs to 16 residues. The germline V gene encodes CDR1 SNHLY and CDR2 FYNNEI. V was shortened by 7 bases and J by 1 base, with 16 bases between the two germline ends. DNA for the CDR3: TGTGCCAGCACTCCCCTCGGGTTAATGAACACCGGGGAGCTGTTTTTT. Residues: CASTPLGLMNTGELFF.

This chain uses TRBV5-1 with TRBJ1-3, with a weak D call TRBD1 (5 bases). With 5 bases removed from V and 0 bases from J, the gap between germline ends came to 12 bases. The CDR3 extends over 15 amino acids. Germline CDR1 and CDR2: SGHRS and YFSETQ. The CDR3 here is CASREQVHSGNTIYF. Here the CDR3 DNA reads TGCGCCAGCAGGGAACAGGTGCACTCTGGAAACACCATATATTTT. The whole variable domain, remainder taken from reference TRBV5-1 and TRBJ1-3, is KAGVTQTPRYLIKTRGQQVTLSCSPISGHRSVSWYQQTPGQGLQFLFEYFSETQRNKGNFPGRFSGRQFSNSRSEMNVSTLELGDSALYLCASREQVHSGNTIYFGEGSWLTVV.

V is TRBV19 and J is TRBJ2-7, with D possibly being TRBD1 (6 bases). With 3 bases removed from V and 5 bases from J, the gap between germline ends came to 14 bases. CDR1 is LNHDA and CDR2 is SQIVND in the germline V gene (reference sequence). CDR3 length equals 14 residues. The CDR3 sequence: CASSMGSGVNEQYF. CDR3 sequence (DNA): TGTGCCAGTAGTATGGGATCAGGGGTCAACGAGCAGTACTTC.

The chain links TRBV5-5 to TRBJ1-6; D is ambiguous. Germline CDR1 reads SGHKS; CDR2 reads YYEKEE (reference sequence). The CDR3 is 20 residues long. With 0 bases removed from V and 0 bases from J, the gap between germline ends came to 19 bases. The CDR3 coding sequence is TGTGCCAGCAGCTTGGCGGGTAGAGGAGAGGAAAGCTCCTATAATTCACCCCTCCACTTT. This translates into CASSLAGRGEESSYNSPLHF.

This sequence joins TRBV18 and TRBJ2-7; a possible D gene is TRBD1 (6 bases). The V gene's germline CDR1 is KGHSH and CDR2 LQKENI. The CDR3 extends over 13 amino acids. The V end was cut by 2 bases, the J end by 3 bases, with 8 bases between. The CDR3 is CASSPKGDYEQYF. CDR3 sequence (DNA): TGTGCCAGCTCACCAAAGGGGGACTACGAGCAGTACTTC.

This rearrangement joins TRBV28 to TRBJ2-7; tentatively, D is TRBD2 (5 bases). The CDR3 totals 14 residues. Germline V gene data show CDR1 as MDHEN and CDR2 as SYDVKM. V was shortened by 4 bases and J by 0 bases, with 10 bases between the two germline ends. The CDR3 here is CASSWTGDSYEQYF. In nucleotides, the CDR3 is TGTGCCAGCAGTTGGACTGGGGACTCCTACGAGCAGTACTTC.

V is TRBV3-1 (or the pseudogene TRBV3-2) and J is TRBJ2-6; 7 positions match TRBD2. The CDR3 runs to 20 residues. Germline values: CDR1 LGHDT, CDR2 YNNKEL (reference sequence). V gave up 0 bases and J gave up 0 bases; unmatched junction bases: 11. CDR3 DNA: TGTGCCAGCAGCCAAGATCGGGGCGGGGGAGGGTACTCTGGGGCCAACGTCCTGACTTTC. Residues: CASSQDRGGGGYSGANVLTF.

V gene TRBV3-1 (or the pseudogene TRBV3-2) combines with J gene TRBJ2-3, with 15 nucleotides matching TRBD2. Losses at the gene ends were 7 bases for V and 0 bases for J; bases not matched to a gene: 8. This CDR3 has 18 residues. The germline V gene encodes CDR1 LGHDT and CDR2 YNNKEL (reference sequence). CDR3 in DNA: TGTGCCAGCACCTCCGGGACTAGCGGGGGGTTCAGCACAGATACGCAGTATTTT. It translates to CASTSGTSGGFSTDTQYF.

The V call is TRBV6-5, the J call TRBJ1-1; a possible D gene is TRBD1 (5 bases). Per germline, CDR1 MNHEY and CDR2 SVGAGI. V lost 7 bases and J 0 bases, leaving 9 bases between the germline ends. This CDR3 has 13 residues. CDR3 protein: CASTVTVNTEAFF. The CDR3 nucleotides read TGTGCCAGCACTGTGACAGTGAACACTGAAGCTTTCTTT.

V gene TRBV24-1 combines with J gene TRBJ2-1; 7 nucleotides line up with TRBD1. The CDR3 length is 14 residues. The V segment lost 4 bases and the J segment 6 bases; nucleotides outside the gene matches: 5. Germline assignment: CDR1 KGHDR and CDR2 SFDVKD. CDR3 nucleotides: TGTGCCACCAGTGAGCCCGGGACAGTCAATGAGCAGTTCTTC. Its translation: CATSEPGTVNEQFF.

CDR3 in DNA: TGTGCCAGCAGCTCCCCCGGACAGGGAAACACCATATATTTT. Amino acids: CASSSPGQGNTIYF. J is TRBJ1-3 and V is TRBV7-9; weak D call: TRBD1 (6 bases). Germline V gives CDR1 SEHNR, CDR2 FQNEAQ (reference sequence). V lost 4 bases and J 4 bases, leaving 11 bases between the germline ends. There are 14 residues in the CDR3.